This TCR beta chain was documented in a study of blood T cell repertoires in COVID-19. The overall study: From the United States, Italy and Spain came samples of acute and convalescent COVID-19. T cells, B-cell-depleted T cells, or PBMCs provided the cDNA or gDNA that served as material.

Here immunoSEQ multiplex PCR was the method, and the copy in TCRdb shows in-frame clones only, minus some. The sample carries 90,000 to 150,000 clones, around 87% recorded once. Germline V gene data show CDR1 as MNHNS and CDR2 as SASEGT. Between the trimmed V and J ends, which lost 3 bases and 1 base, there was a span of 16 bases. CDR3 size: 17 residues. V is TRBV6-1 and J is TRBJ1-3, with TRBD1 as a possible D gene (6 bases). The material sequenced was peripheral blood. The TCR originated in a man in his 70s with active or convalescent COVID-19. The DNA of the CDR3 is TGTGCCAGCAGTGACCCCGGGACACCAGTTTCTGGAAACACCATATATTTT. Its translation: CASSDPGTPVSGNTIYF.